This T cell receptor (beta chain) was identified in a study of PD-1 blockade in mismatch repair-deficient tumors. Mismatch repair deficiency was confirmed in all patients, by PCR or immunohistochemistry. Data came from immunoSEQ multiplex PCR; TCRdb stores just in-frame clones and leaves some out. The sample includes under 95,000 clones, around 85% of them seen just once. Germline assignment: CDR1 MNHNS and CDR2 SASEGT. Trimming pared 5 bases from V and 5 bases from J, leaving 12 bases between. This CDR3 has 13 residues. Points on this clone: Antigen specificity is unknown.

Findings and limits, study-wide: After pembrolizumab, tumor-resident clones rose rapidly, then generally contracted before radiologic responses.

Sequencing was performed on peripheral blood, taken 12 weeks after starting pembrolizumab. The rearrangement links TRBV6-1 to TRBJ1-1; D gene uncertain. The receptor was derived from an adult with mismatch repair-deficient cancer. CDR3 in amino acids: CASSTVSGTEAFF. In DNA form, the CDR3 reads TGTGCCAGCAGTACAGTATCCGGGACTGAAGCTTTCTTT.